The 24 T cell receptor beta chains reported below all come from one sample, sequenced in a study of shared clonotypes between healthy human individuals. Method: immunoSEQ multiplex PCR; TCRdb's copy keeps in-frame clones and lacks some. The data contain approximately 2.3 million clones, more than 85% of them singletons. The sequenced sample consisted of naive CD4+ T cells from PBMCs. Subset reported: CD45RA+ positively selected. These receptors all stem from a man younger than 35 in good health. Some clones in this sample may be carry-over from other donors' samples.

The V gene is TRBV5-1, the J gene TRBJ2-1; tentatively, D is TRBD2 (6 bases). Trimming removed 0 bases from V and 0 bases from J, with 10 bases in between. CDR3 length: 16 residues. CDR1 and CDR2 (germline): SGHRS, YFSETQ. The CDR3 bases are TGCGCCAGCAGCTTGGTCGGGAGTCGCTCCTACAATGAGCAGTTCTTC. Its protein is CASSLVGSRSYNEQFF. Supplemented by reference TRBV5-1 and TRBJ2-1, the full variable domain reads KAGVTQTPRYLIKTRGQQVTLSCSPISGHRSVSWYQQTPGQGLQFLFEYFSETQRNKGNFPGRFSGRQFSNSRSEMNVSTLELGDSALYLCASSLVGSRSYNEQFFGPGTRLTVL.

This clone occurred once. This CDR3 is CSVVLAGGTYEQYF. DNA of the CDR3: TGCAGCGTCGTCCTAGCGGGAGGGACCTACGAGCAGTACTTC. The chain joins TRBV29-1 to TRBJ2-7, with 12 bases matching TRBD2. The CDR3 loop spans 14 amino acids. Germline V gives CDR1 SQVTM, CDR2 ANQGSEA. J gave up 2 bases and V 6 bases, and 5 bases lay outside the gene matches.

This clone was recorded a few times. This chain uses TRBV10-1 with TRBJ1-5; D is possibly TRBD1 (6 bases). This CDR3 is 15 amino acids long. Trimming left V 6 bases short and J 6 bases short, with 18 bases between. The V gene's germline CDR1 is WNHNN and CDR2 SYGVQD (reference sequence). This CDR3 reads CASSAPQGKGQPQHF. The CDR3 DNA sequence: TGCGCCAGCAGCGCGCCTCAGGGGAAGGGTCAGCCCCAGCATTTT.

The CDR3 reads CASSLGTALYEQYF. CDR3 nucleotide sequence: TGCGCCAGCAGCTTGGGGACAGCTTTATACGAGCAGTACTTC. The genes are TRBV5-1 and TRBJ2-7; the D gene is possibly TRBD1 (6 bases). Germline V CDR1 and CDR2: SGHRS, YFSETQ. This CDR3 is 14 amino acids long. V dropped 0 bases and J dropped 4 bases, with 11 bases sitting between them.

This clone appeared once. The chain is built from TRBV7-2 and TRBJ2-7; 13 bases match TRBD2. The trim removed 5 bases at V and 4 bases at J, leaving 5 bases unmatched. This CDR3 has 15 amino acids. Germline V gives CDR1 SGHTA, CDR2 FQGNSA. In DNA form, the CDR3 reads TGTGCCAGCAGCCCGCGGACTAGCGGGGGTTACGAGCAGTACTTC. Translated: CASSPRTSGGYEQYF.

This clone occurred once. This rearrangement joins TRBV10-2 to TRBJ2-1, with a possible D match to TRBD2 (6 bases). The germline gives CDR1 WSHSY, CDR2 SAAADI. The CDR3 length is 12 residues. Trimming shortened V by 8 bases and J by 6 bases, and 11 bases separated the two germline ends. The CDR3 coding sequence is TGCGCCAGCTTGGACTATTTCAATGAGCAGTTCTTC. Protein product: CASLDYFNEQFF.

J is TRBJ1-2 and V is TRBV5-1; 7 bases are shared with TRBD1. This CDR3 comprises 12 residues. Germline V lookup: CDR1 SGHRS, CDR2 YFSETQ. V lost 8 bases to trimming and J lost 6 bases; unmatched junction nucleotides: 7. The CDR3 is CARIQGSDGYTF. CDR3 sequence (DNA): TGCGCCAGGATACAGGGGAGCGATGGCTACACCTTC.

The chain uses TRBV4-1 and TRBJ2-3, with D hard to call. The germline V gene has CDR1 MGHRA and CDR2 YSYEKL. The CDR3 is made up of 16 amino acids. The V gene lost 0 bases and the J gene lost 2 bases, with 12 bases spanning the gap. CDR3 loop: CASSQDFELLTDTQYF. The CDR3 DNA sequence: TGCGCCAGCAGCCAAGATTTTGAATTGCTCACAGATACGCAGTATTTT.

As regards this clone: Other DNA sequences of this sample code for an identical CDR3. Here the CDR3 reads CAWTGTGSYEQYF. In DNA form, the CDR3 reads TGTGCCTGGACAGGGACAGGATCCTACGAGCAGTACTTC. V and J are TRBV30 and TRBJ2-7, with TRBD1 matching over 8 bases. CDR1 and CDR2 (germline): GTSNPN, SVGIG (reference sequence). Trimming cost V 4 bases and J 1 base; bases outside gene matches: 3. This CDR3 is built from 13 residues.

The chain recombines TRBV4-1 with TRBJ2-7, with TRBD2 matching 11 bases. This CDR3 region has 16 residues. The germline CDR1 and CDR2 sequences are MGHRA and YSYEKL. Trimming cost V 1 base and J 5 bases; bases outside gene matches: 7. The CDR3 DNA is TGCGCCAGCAGCCAAGGTGGTAGCGGGAGGGCCCACGAGCAGTACTTC. This sequence encodes CASSQGGSGRAHEQYF.

The V gene is TRBV6-4, the J gene TRBJ1-1, with D unclear. The CDR3 totals 14 residues. The ends were cut back, 5 bases at V and 1 base at J, with 11 bases in the middle. Germline CDR1 reads MRHNA; CDR2 reads SNTAGT. The CDR3: CASSLHYWNTEAFF. The DNA for the CDR3 is TGTGCCAGCAGTCTCCACTATTGGAACACTGAAGCTTTCTTT.

The chain joins TRBV28 to TRBJ1-5; 7 positions match TRBD1. V was pared by 5 bases and J by 9 bases, with 10 bases of the junction left unmatched. This CDR3 is built from 14 residues. CDR1 and CDR2 from the germline V gene are MDHEN and SYDVKM. Written as DNA, the CDR3 is TGTGCCAGCAGTGAACAGGGGCCCGAGAGGCCCCAGCATTTT. Protein sequence: CASSEQGPERPQHF.

This clone has only a few counts. The chain links TRBV4-1 to TRBJ2-7; D is unresolved. The CDR3 runs to 16 residues. The V gene's germline CDR1 is MGHRA and CDR2 YSYEKL. V was clipped by 1 base and J by 1 base, with 14 bases between them. In nucleotides, the CDR3 is TGCGCCAGCAGCCAAGGGTCCTTTTTCCATTCCTACGAGCAGTACTTC. Residues: CASSQGSFFHSYEQYF.

Here the CDR3 DNA reads TGTGCCCAGGGCGGGACGGAAAAGAACACTGAAGCTTTCTTT. It yields the protein CAQGGTEKNTEAFF. The chain combines TRBV27 with TRBJ1-1; D might be TRBD1 (5 bases). Per germline, CDR1 MNHEY and CDR2 SMNVEV (reference sequence). The V end was cut by 11 bases, the J end by 1 base, with 17 bases between. The CDR3 length is 14 residues.

V is TRBV10-1 and J is TRBJ2-7, with TRBD2 as a possible D gene (6 bases). Germline-derived CDR1 and CDR2 are WNHNN and SYGVQD (reference sequence). The V end lost 1 base, the J end lost 2 bases, and 15 bases lay between the germline ends. The CDR3 length is 16 residues. CDR3 protein: CASSEWARDLTYEQYF. Written as DNA, the CDR3 is TGCGCCAGCAGTGAGTGGGCCAGGGACTTAACCTACGAGCAGTACTTC.

V usage is TRBV5-4 and J usage is TRBJ2-3, with a weak D call TRBD2 (5 bases). The V end was cut by 4 bases, the J end by 6 bases, with 21 bases between. This CDR3 contains 16 residues. Germline V gene sequence: CDR1 SGHNT, CDR2 YYREEE (reference sequence). The CDR3 loop reads CASSPRGLRTGDTQYF. The CDR3, as DNA: TGTGCCAGCAGCCCCCGAGGTTTGAGGACGGGGGATACGCAGTATTTT.

The chain links TRBV5-4 to TRBJ2-7; D not resolved. The CDR3 consists of 13 residues. V lost 1 base and J 2 bases, leaving 7 bases between the germline ends. The germline gives CDR1 SGHNT, CDR2 YYREEE (reference sequence). The CDR3, as DNA: TGTGCCAGCAGCTTGTCCTGGACCTACGAGCAGTACTTC. This sequence encodes CASSLSWTYEQYF.

The rearrangement uses TRBV5-1 and TRBJ1-4, with 7 positions matching TRBD1. Germline values: CDR1 SGHRS, CDR2 YFSETQ. V lost 1 base, J lost 6 bases, and 3 bases stayed unmatched. This CDR3 region has 14 residues. CDR3: CASSLLGGDEKLFF. CDR3 DNA sequence: TGCGCCAGCAGCTTGTTAGGGGGCGATGAAAAACTGTTTTTT.

The chain uses TRBV9 and TRBJ2-7; 8 nucleotides match TRBD1. This CDR3 has 16 amino acids. The germline CDR1 and CDR2 sequences are SGDLS and YYNGEE. With V trimmed by 1 base and J by 7 bases, 13 bases remained unmatched. In DNA form, the CDR3 reads TGTGCCAGCAGCGTACTCCTGACAGGGGACTTGGGGGAGCAGTACTTC. It specifies CASSVLLTGDLGEQYF.

Points on this clone: This specimen includes other DNA sequences encoding the same CDR3. The rearrangement links TRBV9 to TRBJ2-5; 9 nucleotides align to TRBD2. CDR1 is SGDLS, CDR2 YYNGEE, per germline. V lost 0 bases, J lost 5 bases, and 2 bases stayed unmatched. The CDR3 runs 14 residues. The CDR3 here is CASSVVAGGETQYF. Written as DNA, the CDR3 is TGTGCCAGCAGCGTAGTGGCGGGAGGGGAGACCCAGTACTTC.

This chain links TRBV14 with TRBJ2-2; D is unclear. V lost 2 bases and J lost 5, with 27 bases in between. The CDR3 loop spans 20 amino acids. Germline assignment: CDR1 SGHDN and CDR2 FVKESK. The CDR3 loop reads CASSQRIFRGRNPGTGELFF. In nucleotides, the CDR3 is TGTGCCAGCAGCCAACGGATATTTCGAGGCCGTAACCCTGGAACCGGGGAGCTGTTTTTT. The entire variable domain, with the rest obtained from reference TRBV14 and TRBJ2-2, is as follows: EAGVTQFPSHSVIEKGQTVTLRCDPISGHDNLYWYRRVMGKEIKFLLHFVKESKQDESGMPNNRFLAERTGGTYSTLKVQPAELEDSGVYFCASSQRIFRGRNPGTGELFFGEGSRLTVL.

The chain recombines TRBV10-3 with TRBJ2-2; the D gene could be TRBD1 or TRBD2 (6 bases each). With 0 bases removed from V and 7 bases from J, the gap between germline ends came to 12 bases. The CDR3 consists of 15 residues. Germline V CDR1 and CDR2: ENHRY, SYGVKD. The CDR3 bases are TGTGCCATCAGTGAGTCCATCGGGGGCTACGGGGAGCTGTTTTTT. Protein sequence: CAISESIGGYGELFF.

This chain uses TRBV11-1 with TRBJ2-5; 7 bases match TRBD2. V was pared by 3 bases and J by 4 bases, with 8 bases of the junction left unmatched. The CDR3 consists of 15 residues. Germline values: CDR1 SGHAT, CDR2 FQDESV (reference sequence). The CDR3 loop is CASSFLAGATETQYF. The CDR3 DNA reads as TGTGCCAGCAGCTTTTTGGCGGGAGCAACAGAGACCCAGTACTTC. Looking up the rest from reference TRBV11-1 and TRBJ2-5 gives the full variable domain: EAEVAQSPRYKITEKSQAVAFWCDPISGHATLYWYRQILGQGPELLVQFQDESVVDDSQLPKDRFSAERLKGVDSTLKIQPAELGDSAMYLCASSFLAGATETQYFGPGTRLLVL.

CDR3 protein: CASSPEKKTSYGYTF. CDR3 nucleotide sequence: TGTGCCAGCAGTCCCGAGAAAAAGACATCCTATGGCTACACCTTC. The chain recombines TRBV28 with TRBJ1-2; no clear D. The V end was cut by 5 bases, the J end by 4 bases, with 17 bases between. This CDR3 is built from 15 residues. Germline assignment: CDR1 MDHEN and CDR2 SYDVKM.